These T cell receptor beta chains were read from a single sample in a study of blood T cell repertoires in COVID-19. Sequencing used immunoSEQ multiplex PCR; TCRdb keeps in-frame clones, though not all of them. The sample has under 200,000 clones; around 85% are singletons. Sequencing used peripheral blood. Receptors were obtained from a man aged 60 to 75 who had recovered from COVID-19. The CDR3 runs from the conserved cysteine through the conserved F or W. D genes are given only for firm matches. Some rows have no size entry. The others give once, few or many, or a class for an expanded clone.

clone_size: -; d_call: -; j_call: TRBJ2-4; v_call: TRBV9; cdr3_nt: TGTGCCAGCAGCGTAGCGGCAGGGCCCTTAGCCAAAAACATTCAGTACTTC; cdr3_aa: CASSVAAGPLAKNIQYF
clone_size: -; d_call: -; j_call: TRBJ1-2; v_call: TRBV3-1/TRBV3-2; cdr3_nt: TGTGCCAGCAGCCAAGATTGGGGACAAATCTATGGCTACACCTTC; cdr3_aa: CASSQDWGQIYGYTF
clone_size: once; d_call: -; j_call: TRBJ2-3; v_call: TRBV30; cdr3_nt: TGTGCCTGGAGTGTGGGACTTCCACTCATAGATACGCAGTATTTT; cdr3_aa: CAWSVGLPLIDTQYF
clone_size: few; d_call: TRBD1; j_call: TRBJ2-3; v_call: TRBV5-1; cdr3_nt: TGCGCCAGCAGGGAGACAGGGGCAGATACGCAGTATTTT; cdr3_aa: CASRETGADTQYF
clone_size: -; d_call: TRBD2; j_call: TRBJ2-1; v_call: TRBV7-2; cdr3_nt: TGTGCCAGCAGATCCACTAGCGGGGGCAACAATGAGCAGTTCTTC; cdr3_aa: CASRSTSGGNNEQFF
clone_size: once; d_call: -; j_call: TRBJ1-4; v_call: TRBV7-2; cdr3_nt: TGTGCCAGCAGCTTAGGTGGAGGGAGGGCGGGTGAAAAACTGTTTTTT; cdr3_aa: CASSLGGGRAGEKLFF
clone_size: -; d_call: TRBD1; j_call: TRBJ2-3; v_call: TRBV5-6; cdr3_nt: TGTGCCAGCAGCCGTGCCGGGACAGGAGTTTATACTAGCACAGATACGCAGTATTTT; cdr3_aa: CASSRAGTGVYTSTDTQYF
clone_size: -; d_call: -; j_call: TRBJ2-1; v_call: TRBV7-2; cdr3_nt: TGTGCCAGCAGCCCACCGGGCCGGGAGACTGAGCAGTTCTTC; cdr3_aa: CASSPPGRETEQFF
clone_size: -; d_call: -; j_call: TRBJ1-1; v_call: TRBV5-6; cdr3_nt: TGTGCCAGCAGCTTAGGGGCAGGAGCTTTCTTT; cdr3_aa: CASSLGAGAFF
clone_size: -; d_call: TRBD1; j_call: TRBJ1-2; v_call: TRBV19; cdr3_nt: TGTGCCAGTAATAAGGGACAGGGAGATGGCTACACCTTC; cdr3_aa: CASNKGQGDGYTF
clone_size: -; d_call: -; j_call: TRBJ1-4; v_call: TRBV5-1; cdr3_nt: TGCGCCAGCAGCTTGGGGCCCAGGGGAACTAATGAAAAACTGTTTTTT; cdr3_aa: CASSLGPRGTNEKLFF
clone_size: -; d_call: -; j_call: TRBJ1-5; v_call: TRBV24-1; cdr3_nt: TGTGCCACCAGTGAGTCCAGGGGTTCAAATCAGCCCCAGCATTTT; cdr3_aa: CATSESRGSNQPQHF
clone_size: -; d_call: -; j_call: TRBJ2-3; v_call: TRBV30; cdr3_nt: TGTGCCTGTACGGGGTCTAGCACAGATACGCAGTATTTT; cdr3_aa: CACTGSSTDTQYF
clone_size: once; d_call: TRBD1; j_call: TRBJ2-1; v_call: TRBV7-8; cdr3_nt: TGTGCCAGCAGTTCTGGGACAGGGCTGGGATCCTACAATGAGCAGTTCTTC; cdr3_aa: CASSSGTGLGSYNEQFF
clone_size: -; d_call: TRBD1; j_call: TRBJ2-7; v_call: TRBV11-1; cdr3_nt: TGTGCCAGCAGCGAAGGACTACAGGGGGTGTCCTACGAGCAGTACTTC; cdr3_aa: CASSEGLQGVSYEQYF
clone_size: once; d_call: TRBD1; j_call: TRBJ1-2; v_call: TRBV30; cdr3_nt: TGTGCCTGGACAACAGGGGGCTGGGGCTACACCTTC; cdr3_aa: CAWTTGGWGYTF
clone_size: -; d_call: -; j_call: TRBJ1-2; v_call: TRBV6-7; cdr3_nt: TGTGCCAGCAGTTACTCGAAGGCTACGGGGTTCGGGTATGGCTACACCTTC; cdr3_aa: CASSYSKATGFGYGYTF
clone_size: -; d_call: TRBD2; j_call: TRBJ2-5; v_call: TRBV2; cdr3_nt: TGTGCCAGCAGTCCTAGCGGGGGGGGTAAAGAGACCCAGTACTTC; cdr3_aa: CASSPSGGGKETQYF
clone_size: -; d_call: TRBD2; j_call: TRBJ2-3; v_call: TRBV2; cdr3_nt: TGTGCCAGCAGTGTCCTCGGGGGGAGCACAGATACGCAGTATTTT; cdr3_aa: CASSVLGGSTDTQYF
clone_size: -; d_call: TRBD1; j_call: TRBJ1-5; v_call: TRBV6-2/TRBV6-3; cdr3_nt: TGTGCCAGCAGCCCGGACCTCAGGGGGCTTCAGCCCCAGCATTTT; cdr3_aa: CASSPDLRGLQPQHF
clone_size: -; d_call: -; j_call: TRBJ2-7; v_call: TRBV5-1; cdr3_nt: TGCGCCAGCAGCCTGGACAGTCCCTACGAGCAGTACTTC; cdr3_aa: CASSLDSPYEQYF
clone_size: -; d_call: -; j_call: TRBJ1-4; v_call: TRBV5-4; cdr3_nt: TGTGCCAGCAGCCGCTACAGGACGCTGGGAGGGGAAAAACTGTTTTTT; cdr3_aa: CASSRYRTLGGEKLFF
clone_size: -; d_call: -; j_call: TRBJ2-7; v_call: TRBV3-1/TRBV3-2; cdr3_nt: TGTGCCAGCAGCCAAGTGTCCCGCTCCTACGAGCAGTACTTC; cdr3_aa: CASSQVSRSYEQYF
clone_size: -; d_call: TRBD2; j_call: TRBJ2-1; v_call: TRBV4-2; cdr3_nt: TGTGCCAGCAGCCAAGATCTGGGGAGCGGGATTTCCTACAATGAGCAGTTCTTC; cdr3_aa: CASSQDLGSGISYNEQFF
clone_size: -; d_call: TRBD1; j_call: TRBJ2-7; v_call: TRBV24-1; cdr3_nt: TGTGCCACTGCGACAGGGAGCGGCGACGAGCAGTACTTC; cdr3_aa: CATATGSGDEQYF
clone_size: -; d_call: -; j_call: TRBJ1-1; v_call: TRBV9; cdr3_nt: TGTGCCAGCAGCCCCCATTCCGTGACAGCTTATTACATGAACACTGAAGCTTTCTTT; cdr3_aa: CASSPHSVTAYYMNTEAFF
clone_size: -; d_call: -; j_call: TRBJ2-3; v_call: TRBV10-3; cdr3_nt: TGTGCCATCAGTGGAGTAAGAGATACGCAGTATTTT; cdr3_aa: CAISGVRDTQYF
clone_size: few; d_call: -; j_call: TRBJ1-2; v_call: TRBV2; cdr3_nt: TGTGCCAGCAGCCTCAGTGAGGCTAACTATGGCTACACCTTC; cdr3_aa: CASSLSEANYGYTF
clone_size: -; d_call: TRBD2; j_call: TRBJ2-2; v_call: TRBV7-2; cdr3_nt: TGTGCCAGCAGCTTAATACCGGGGGGGAACACCGGGGAGCTGTTTTTT; cdr3_aa: CASSLIPGGNTGELFF
clone_size: -; d_call: -; j_call: TRBJ1-5; v_call: TRBV6-4; cdr3_nt: TGTGCCAGCAGTCCCGAACAGGGTATGCCCCAGCATTTT; cdr3_aa: CASSPEQGMPQHF
clone_size: few; d_call: -; j_call: TRBJ1-1; v_call: TRBV2; cdr3_nt: TGTGCCAGCACCCGGGAGGGGGAGGGGACTGAAGCTTTCTTT; cdr3_aa: CASTREGEGTEAFF
clone_size: once; d_call: -; j_call: TRBJ2-1; v_call: TRBV27; cdr3_nt: TGTGCCAGCAGGGTAACTAGGTTCGCTGAGCAGTTCTTC; cdr3_aa: CASRVTRFAEQFF
clone_size: -; d_call: -; j_call: TRBJ2-7; v_call: TRBV5-5; cdr3_nt: TGTGCCAGCAGCTTGGGGGCCCTCGCCTCCTACGAGCAGTACTTC; cdr3_aa: CASSLGALASYEQYF
clone_size: -; d_call: -; j_call: TRBJ2-1; v_call: TRBV9; cdr3_nt: TGTGCCAGCAGCGTAGGGGCGGGGGCTTACAATGAGCAGTTCTTC; cdr3_aa: CASSVGAGAYNEQFF
clone_size: -; d_call: TRBD1; j_call: TRBJ2-5; v_call: TRBV9; cdr3_nt: TGTGCCAGCAGCGTCGGGACAGGGGCCCCTATAGAGACCCAGTACTTC; cdr3_aa: CASSVGTGAPIETQYF
clone_size: -; d_call: TRBD1; j_call: TRBJ2-1; v_call: TRBV18; cdr3_nt: TGTGCCAGCTCAATCCCTTCCGGGACAGGGTTAGACAATGAGCAGTTCTTC; cdr3_aa: CASSIPSGTGLDNEQFF
clone_size: -; d_call: -; j_call: TRBJ2-1; v_call: TRBV6-1; cdr3_nt: TGTGCCAGCAGTGAAGCGATAATGGGGGGGCGGAATGAGCAGTTCTTC; cdr3_aa: CASSEAIMGGRNEQFF
clone_size: -; d_call: TRBD1; j_call: TRBJ2-2; v_call: TRBV12-5; cdr3_nt: TGTGCTAGTGGTTTGGACGCTTGGAGGACAGGGGAGAACACCGGGGAGCTGTTTTTT; cdr3_aa: CASGLDAWRTGENTGELFF
clone_size: -; d_call: -; j_call: TRBJ2-3; v_call: TRBV12-3/TRBV12-4; cdr3_nt: TGTGCCAGCAGTCTTTTGAGGCCAGATACGCAGTATTTT; cdr3_aa: CASSLLRPDTQYF
clone_size: few; d_call: TRBD1; j_call: TRBJ1-1; v_call: TRBV18; cdr3_nt: TGTGCCAGCTCACCCACAGGGGGTGTATACACTGAAGCTTTCTTT; cdr3_aa: CASSPTGGVYTEAFF
clone_size: -; d_call: -; j_call: TRBJ2-7; v_call: TRBV6-5; cdr3_nt: TGTGCCAGCTCGTGGGGGCGGACCTACGAGCAGTACTTC; cdr3_aa: CASSWGRTYEQYF
clone_size: few; d_call: -; j_call: TRBJ1-2; v_call: TRBV12-3/TRBV12-4; cdr3_nt: TGTGCCAGCAGTTTCTTCAGCTATGGCTACACCTTC; cdr3_aa: CASSFFSYGYTF
clone_size: -; d_call: -; j_call: TRBJ1-4; v_call: TRBV3-1/TRBV3-2; cdr3_nt: TGTGCCAGCAGCCAAGTCGGGGGGAGGGGTAATGAAAAACTGTTTTTT; cdr3_aa: CASSQVGGRGNEKLFF
clone_size: -; d_call: -; j_call: TRBJ2-1; v_call: TRBV29-1; cdr3_nt: TGCAGCGTTGAAGATTCACAGGGCGGTGGTGAGCAGTTCTTC; cdr3_aa: CSVEDSQGGGEQFF
clone_size: -; d_call: -; j_call: TRBJ2-7; v_call: TRBV18; cdr3_nt: TGTGCCAGCTCACCTCGTGGCGGGGCCGAAAGCTCCTACGAGCAGTACTTC; cdr3_aa: CASSPRGGAESSYEQYF
clone_size: -; d_call: TRBD1; j_call: TRBJ2-2; v_call: TRBV6-5; cdr3_nt: TGTGCCAGCAGAAGGGACAGGGAAGATTCCGGGGAGCTGTTTTTT; cdr3_aa: CASRRDREDSGELFF
clone_size: -; d_call: TRBD2; j_call: TRBJ2-3; v_call: TRBV7-9; cdr3_nt: TGTGCCAGCAGTCTCTCTAGCGGAATCACAGATACGCAGTATTTT; cdr3_aa: CASSLSSGITDTQYF
clone_size: -; d_call: TRBD1; j_call: TRBJ1-3; v_call: TRBV7-2; cdr3_nt: TGTGCCAGCAGCTTAGCCCTAATGACAGGGACACCCTCTGGAAACACCATATATTTT; cdr3_aa: CASSLALMTGTPSGNTIYF
clone_size: -; d_call: TRBD1; j_call: TRBJ1-4; v_call: TRBV5-1; cdr3_nt: TGCGCCAGCAGCTCCGGACAGGGGCAGGAAAAACTGTTTTTT; cdr3_aa: CASSSGQGQEKLFF
clone_size: -; d_call: -; j_call: TRBJ2-1; v_call: TRBV18; cdr3_nt: TGTGCCAGCTCGCCCCCAGGCTCCTACAATGAGCAGTTCTTC; cdr3_aa: CASSPPGSYNEQFF
clone_size: -; d_call: TRBD1; j_call: TRBJ1-2; v_call: TRBV18; cdr3_nt: TGTGCCAGCTCACCTAGCTGGGACAGGTCAAACTATGGCTACACCTTC; cdr3_aa: CASSPSWDRSNYGYTF
clone_size: -; d_call: TRBD1; j_call: TRBJ2-1; v_call: TRBV11-3; cdr3_nt: TGTGCCAGCTTCGACCCCAGGGACAGGGATGAGGAGGCGGACTACAATGAGCAGTTCTTC; cdr3_aa: CASFDPRDRDEEADYNEQFF
clone_size: -; d_call: TRBD2; j_call: TRBJ2-1; v_call: TRBV9; cdr3_nt: TGTGCCAGCAGCGTAGAAGGGACTAGCGGGGGCGATGAGCAGTTCTTC; cdr3_aa: CASSVEGTSGGDEQFF
clone_size: -; d_call: TRBD1; j_call: TRBJ2-3; v_call: TRBV3-1/TRBV3-2; cdr3_nt: TGTGCCAGCAGCCAAGTGGGGACAGACAGCACAGATACGCAGTATTTT; cdr3_aa: CASSQVGTDSTDTQYF